One and the same sample provided the 31 T cell receptor beta chains below, sequenced in a study of OX40 agonist ivuxolimab in advanced cancers. Profiled with immunoSEQ multiplex PCR; TCRdb holds only in-frame clones, not every one. The table records approximately 80,000 clones, roughly 87% of them present only once. The sample here was CD4+ or CD8+ T cells sorted from blood, taken in a trial of the OX40 agonist ivuxolimab. These receptors all stem from an adult with an advanced solid tumor such as melanoma, head and neck, liver or kidney cancer.

The CDR3, as DNA: TGCGCCAGCAGCCAAGCTACGGTGGAGACCCAGTACTTC. Amino acids: CASSQATVETQYF. The chain recombines TRBV4-1 with TRBJ2-5, with D hard to call. The CDR3 is made up of 13 amino acids. V dropped 1 base and J dropped 5 bases, with 8 bases sitting between them. CDR1 MGHRA and CDR2 YSYEKL come from the germline V gene.

The chain joins TRBV6-5 to TRBJ1-2, with D possibly TRBD1 on 6 matching bases. Trimming took 4 bases from V and 4 from J, leaving 13 bases between them. The CDR3 totals 14 residues. Germline V lookup: CDR1 MNHEY, CDR2 SVGAGI. Here the CDR3 reads CASSSTGPPYGYTF. The CDR3 DNA sequence: TGTGCCAGCAGTTCCACAGGGCCACCCTATGGCTACACCTTC.

This clone was counted only a few times. The chain's CDR3 is CASSLGVQTGEKLFF. CDR3 DNA sequence: TGCGCCAGCAGCTTGGGAGTACAGACAGGCGAAAAACTGTTTTTT. V gene TRBV5-1 combines with J gene TRBJ1-4; TRBD1 might be the D (6 bases). Germline V gives CDR1 SGHRS, CDR2 YFSETQ. The CDR3 is 15 residues long. The V gene lost 0 bases and the J gene lost 8 bases, with 14 bases spanning the gap. The full variable domain, in which reference TRBV5-1 and TRBJ1-4 provide the parts outside the CDR3, is KAGVTQTPRYLIKTRGQQVTLSCSPISGHRSVSWYQQTPGQGLQFLFEYFSETQRNKGNFPGRFSGRQFSNSRSEMNVSTLELGDSALYLCASSLGVQTGEKLFFGSGTQLSVL.

The CDR3 loop is CASSQDEGQGWGYEQYV. CDR3 nucleotides: TGCGCCAGCAGCCAAGATGAGGGACAGGGCTGGGGTTACGAGCAGTACGTC. V usage is TRBV4-1 and J usage is TRBJ2-7, with TRBD1 matching 9 bases. The V segment lost 0 bases and the J segment 4 bases; nucleotides outside the gene matches: 10. The germline V gene encodes CDR1 MGHRA and CDR2 YSYEKL. The CDR3 sequence is 17 residues long.

The chain uses TRBV2 and TRBJ2-5; TRBD1 matches 7 bases. The germline CDR1 and CDR2 sequences are SNHLY and FYNNEI. The ends lost 6 bases at V and 2 bases at J; junction bases unmatched: 6. The CDR3 loop spans 14 amino acids. In DNA form, the CDR3 reads TGTGCCAGCAGGAAAGGACAGGCACAAGAGACCCAGTACTTC. It yields the protein CASRKGQAQETQYF.

V and J are TRBV11-2 and TRBJ1-6; perhaps TRBD1 as D (5 bases). V gave up 4 bases and J gave up 8 bases, with 18 bases separating them. Germline V gene data show CDR1 as SGHAT and CDR2 as FQNNGV. The CDR3 has 16 amino acids. CDR3 loop: CASSSRQGRADSPLHF. In DNA form, the CDR3 reads TGTGCCAGCAGCTCCCGGCAAGGCAGGGCGGATTCACCCCTCCACTTT.

This chain connects TRBV11-3 to TRBJ1-1; D not resolved. CDR3 length equals 13 residues. V lost 4 bases to trimming and J lost 3 bases, with 9 bases between them. The germline V gene encodes CDR1 SGHNT and CDR2 YENEEA. CDR3 coding DNA: TGTGCCAGCAGCTCCCTTCGTGACACTGAAGCTTTCTTT. It yields the protein CASSSLRDTEAFF.

The chain recombines TRBV19 with TRBJ1-1; D not resolved. Germline V gene lookup returns CDR1 LNHDA and CDR2 SQIVND (reference sequence). V lost 6 bases and J 1 base, leaving 9 bases between the germline ends. This CDR3 is 13 amino acids long. CDR3 protein: CASSQRQNTEAFF. The CDR3 coding sequence is TGTGCCAGTAGCCAACGGCAGAACACTGAAGCTTTCTTT.

The chain joins TRBV7-2 to TRBJ2-1, with a weak D call TRBD2 (6 bases). Deletions cut 0 bases from V and 6 bases from J, with 9 bases between. Germline V gene sequence: CDR1 SGHTA, CDR2 FQGNSA. The CDR3 consists of 14 residues. The CDR3, as DNA: TGTGCCAGCAGCTTAGCCAGCGGGCTCAATGAGCAGTTCTTC. As protein: CASSLASGLNEQFF.

The rearrangement joins TRBV5-8 to TRBJ2-7; D is undetermined. The germline gives CDR1 SGHTS, CDR2 YDEGEE. The V end lost 4 bases, the J end lost 0 bases, and 5 bases lay between the germline ends. The CDR3 is 12 residues long. The CDR3 DNA reads TGTGCCAGCAGCCTGAACTCCTACGAGCAGTACTTC. It encodes CASSLNSYEQYF.

The chain is built from TRBV29-1 and TRBJ2-5; 7 bases map to TRBD1. Per the germline V gene, CDR1 is SQVTM and CDR2 is ANQGSEA. The CDR3 covers 13 residues. J lost 5 bases, V lost 7 bases, and 10 bases had no gene match. CDR3 coding DNA: TGCAGCGCTAGACAGGGTGCAGTTGAGACCCAGTACTTC. Protein: CSARQGAVETQYF. Variable domain in full (rest from reference TRBV29-1 and TRBJ2-5): SAVISQKPSRDICQRGTSLTIQCQVDSQVTMMFWYRQQPGQSLTLIATANQGSEATYESGFVIDKFPISRPNLTFSTLTVSNMSPEDSSIYLCSARQGAVETQYFGPGTRLLVL.

The chain employs TRBV28 and TRBJ2-3; D gene uncertain. The germline CDR1 and CDR2 sequences are MDHEN and SYDVKM. Between the trimmed V and J ends, which lost 7 bases and 5 bases, there was a span of 16 bases. The CDR3 loop spans 14 amino acids. CDR3 region: CASINGGWVDTQYF. CDR3 bases: TGTGCCAGCATTAACGGCGGTTGGGTAGATACGCAGTATTTT.

The genes are TRBV18 and TRBJ1-4; 8 nucleotides agree with TRBD1. Germline CDR1 reads KGHSH; CDR2 reads LQKENI. V was clipped by 5 bases and J by 4 bases; unmatched bases: 9. The CDR3 extends over 16 amino acids. CDR3 nucleotides: TGTGCCAGCTCATCCAACACAGGGGGTGTTAATGAAAAACTGTTTTTT. Amino acid sequence: CASSSNTGGVNEKLFF.

This chain uses TRBV9 with TRBJ2-3; weak D call: TRBD2 (5 bases). Trimming took 0 bases from V and 3 from J, leaving 14 bases between them. The CDR3 consists of 16 residues. Germline V lookup: CDR1 SGDLS, CDR2 YYNGEE. The DNA for the CDR3 is TGTGCCAGCAGCGTAGGCAACGGGGTCGGTACAGATACGCAGTATTTT. As protein: CASSVGNGVGTDTQYF.

The CDR3 nucleotides are TGCGCCAGCAGCCAAGGGACAGGAATCTCTGGGGCCAACGTCCTGACTTTC. It translates to CASSQGTGISGANVLTF. This chain links TRBV4-1 with TRBJ2-6; 7 positions match TRBD1. CDR3 length: 17 residues. CDR1 and CDR2 (germline): MGHRA, YSYEKL. J gave up 0 bases and V 1 base, and 3 bases lay outside the gene matches.

The chain couples TRBV11-2 to TRBJ1-1, with D uncertain. CDR3 length: 13 amino acids. The germline V and J ends were trimmed by 2 bases and 1 base, with 5 bases remaining between them. The V gene's germline CDR1 is SGHAT and CDR2 FQNNGV. CDR3 sequence: CASSLWPNTEAFF. CDR3 nucleotides: TGTGCCAGCAGCTTATGGCCGAACACTGAAGCTTTCTTT.

CDR3 sequence reads: CAWSRRRRRGGAFF. The CDR3 DNA is TGTGCCTGGAGTCGACGACGGCGGAGGGGGGGAGCTTTCTTT. V gene TRBV30 combines with J gene TRBJ1-1; the D gene is possibly TRBD1 (6 bases). CDR1 GTSNPN and CDR2 SVGIG come from the germline V gene (reference sequence). This CDR3 spans 14 amino acids. Trimming pared 2 bases from V and 10 bases from J, leaving 20 bases between.

V usage is TRBV6-1 and J usage is TRBJ1-1, with TRBD1 matching over 8 bases. Germline CDR1 MNHNS, CDR2 SASEGT. Trimming removed 4 bases from V and 4 bases from J; junction bases left unmatched: 8. The CDR3 loop spans 15 amino acids. The CDR3 nucleotides read TGTGCCAGCAGTGTATTGTGGCAGGGGGCCACTGAAGCTTTCTTT. Translating it yields CASSVLWQGATEAFF.

This clone was detected once. The genes are TRBV19 and TRBJ1-5; the D gene is possibly TRBD1 (6 bases). The V end was cut by 3 bases, the J end by 6 bases, with 12 bases between. In germline, CDR1 is LNHDA, CDR2 SQIVND (reference sequence). The CDR3 is 14 amino acids. The CDR3 sequence: CASSMGGAGQPQHF. CDR3 in DNA: TGTGCCAGTAGTATGGGGGGGGCGGGTCAGCCCCAGCATTTT.

V usage is TRBV9 and J usage is TRBJ1-2, with 9 bases that match TRBD1. The CDR3 is 15 residues long. Trimming at V came to 3 bases and at J to 4 bases, leaving 7 bases not matched to a gene. CDR1 and CDR2 (germline): SGDLS, YYNGEE. The CDR3 bases are TGTGCCAGCAGCGGAACAGGGGGCGTCAGCTATGGCTACACCTTC. Translating gives CASSGTGGVSYGYTF.

The rearrangement links TRBV6-5 to TRBJ1-2; weak D call: TRBD1 (6 bases). The CDR3 is 14 amino acids. V dropped 1 base and J dropped 4 bases, with 10 bases sitting between them. Germline-derived CDR1 and CDR2 are MNHEY and SVGAGI. In nucleotides, the CDR3 is TGTGCCAGCAGTTACTACGGGGGCACCTATGGCTACACCTTC. It encodes CASSYYGGTYGYTF.

This CDR3 is CASTRTGRANYGYTF. In DNA form, the CDR3 reads TGTGCCTCCACTCGGACAGGAAGGGCTAACTATGGCTACACCTTC. The chain links TRBV19 to TRBJ1-2, with 7 bases aligning to TRBD1. Germline V gene lookup returns CDR1 LNHDA and CDR2 SQIVND (reference sequence). V shed 11 bases and J 0 bases; nucleotides not matched to a gene: 12. There are 15 residues in the CDR3.

The chain is built from TRBV19 and TRBJ1-5; 8 bases fit TRBD1. This CDR3 region has 14 residues. The V and J ends lost 6 bases and 3 bases, in that order; junction bases with no gene match: 4. Germline loops: CDR1 LNHDA, CDR2 SQIVND (reference sequence). The CDR3 DNA reads TGTGCCAGTAGATCGACAGGGGACAATCAGCCCCAGCATTTT. This sequence encodes CASRSTGDNQPQHF. Looking up the rest from reference TRBV19 and TRBJ1-5 gives the full variable domain: DGGITQSPKYLFRKEGQNVTLSCEQNLNHDAMYWYRQDPGQGLRLIYYSQIVNDFQKGDIAEGYSVSREKKESFPLTVTSAQKNPTAFYLCASRSTGDNQPQHFGDGTRLSIL.

The J gene is TRBJ1-4, the V gene TRBV4-1, with D possibly being TRBD1 (6 bases). Germline V gene lookup returns CDR1 MGHRA and CDR2 YSYEKL. Trimming took 4 bases from V and 5 from J, leaving 14 bases between them. This CDR3 spans 15 amino acids. Here the CDR3 DNA reads TGCGCCAGCAGCCTACAAGGGGGTACAAATGAAAAACTGTTTTTT. This sequence encodes CASSLQGGTNEKLFF.

This chain connects TRBV7-6 to TRBJ1-5; D unclear. CDR1 SGHVS and CDR2 FNYEAQ come from the germline V gene. The CDR3 has 16 residues. Trimming took 2 bases from V and 7 from J, leaving 18 bases between them. In DNA form, the CDR3 reads TGTGCCAGCAGCTTATCCCCAACAGCCCGTGGGCAGCCCCAGCATTTT. Protein sequence: CASSLSPTARGQPQHF. Using reference TRBV7-6 and TRBJ1-5 for the parts outside the CDR3, the full variable domain is GAGVSQSPRYKVTKRGQDVALRCDPISGHVSLYWYRQALGQGPEFLTYFNYEAQQDKSGLPNDRFSAERPEGSISTLTIQRTEQRDSAMYRCASSLSPTARGQPQHFGDGTRLSIL.

This chain links TRBV7-6 with TRBJ1-3, with D perhaps TRBD1 (5 bases). CDR1 SGHVS and CDR2 FNYEAQ come from the germline V gene. Trimming cost V 5 bases and J 0 bases, with 11 bases left between them. The CDR3 sequence is 15 residues long. CDR3 residues: CASSTQGRSGNTIYF. For the CDR3, the DNA is TGTGCCAGCAGCACCCAGGGTCGCTCTGGAAACACCATATATTTT.

The chain has TRBV5-6 and TRBJ1-1; D is uncertain. Germline CDR1 is SGHDT and CDR2 is YYEEEE. The V end was cut by 1 base, the J end by 0 bases, with 13 bases between. The CDR3 is 16 residues long. The DNA of the CDR3 is TGTGCCAGCAGCTTGTTCGGTCGCACCATGAACACTGAAGCTTTCTTT. Encoded protein: CASSLFGRTMNTEAFF. Full variable domain (missing parts from reference TRBV5-6 and TRBJ1-1): DAGVTQSPTHLIKTRGQQVTLRCSPKSGHDTVSWYQQALGQGPQFIFQYYEEEERQRGNFPDRFSGHQFPNYSSELNVNALLLGDSALYLCASSLFGRTMNTEAFFGQGTRLTVV.

The genes are TRBV28 and TRBJ1-4; 9 bases fit TRBD1. J was trimmed by 7 bases and V by 6 bases; bases with no gene match: 15. This CDR3 region has 17 residues. Germline V CDR1 and CDR2: MDHEN, SYDVKM. CDR3 DNA: TGTGCCAGCAGCTCCGGGACAGGGTCGAGACCCATTGAAAAACTGTTTTTT. This gives the protein CASSSGTGSRPIEKLFF.

The J gene is TRBJ1-4, the V gene TRBV6-5; TRBD1 agrees at 7 bases. The CDR3 is made up of 16 amino acids. J was trimmed by 2 bases and V by 0 bases; bases with no gene match: 3. Germline V gene lookup returns CDR1 MNHEY and CDR2 SVGAGI. In DNA, the CDR3 is TGTGCCAGCAGTTACTCTACAGGGGTGACTAATGAAAAACTGTTTTTT. This sequence encodes CASSYSTGVTNEKLFF.

The rearrangement joins TRBV9 to TRBJ2-3; perhaps D is TRBD1 or TRBD2 (6 bases each). V was cut by 0 bases and J by 2 bases, with 13 bases left in between. This CDR3 spans 16 amino acids. Germline V lookup: CDR1 SGDLS, CDR2 YYNGEE. CDR3 loop: CASSVGAGQPTDTQYF. Written as DNA, the CDR3 is TGTGCCAGCAGCGTAGGGGCGGGACAACCCACAGATACGCAGTATTTT.

The CDR3 region is CASRRGRTDTQYF. The DNA for the CDR3 is TGTGCCAGTCGGCGGGGGCGCACAGATACGCAGTATTTT. The rearrangement links TRBV7-3 to TRBJ2-3; perhaps TRBD2 as D (7 bases). The V and J ends lost 9 bases and 1 base respectively, with 11 bases between them. The CDR3 length is 13 residues. Germline CDR1 reads SGHTA; CDR2 reads FQGTGA.